The 8 T cell receptor beta chains reported below all come from one sample, sequenced in a study of monozygotic twins with inflammatory bowel disease. One entry per CDR3 protein, without DNA, is what TCRdb gives after re-calling the 5' RACE reads. The sample totals more than 350,000 distinct CDR3 sequences. The sample consisted of blood. These receptors were taken from a human donor with ulcerative colitis or Crohn's disease, or a healthy co-twin of an affected twin (not recorded which).

The rearrangement uses TRBV30 and TRBJ2-1; the D gene TCRdb calls, TRBD2, cannot be checked with no DNA. CDR1 GTSNPN and CDR2 SVGIG come from the germline V gene (reference sequence). The CDR3 loop spans 15 amino acids. CDR3 amino acids: CARTSGGVTYNEQFF.

This chain uses TRBV5-1 with TRBJ2-1; TCRdb designates TRBD1, a call that cannot be tested without DNA. Looked up from germline, CDR1 is SGHRS and CDR2 is YFSETQ. The CDR3 has 15 residues. The chain's CDR3 is CASSAPGPSYNEQFF.

The gene calls are TRBV4-1 and TRBJ2-1; TCRdb's D gene call, TRBD2, goes unchecked for lack of DNA. This CDR3 region has 16 residues. Per germline, CDR1 MGHRA and CDR2 YSYEKL. CDR3 sequence reads: CASSFPSGGAENEQFF.

The rearrangement joins TRBV12-3 or TRBV12-4 to TRBJ1-2; checking the TCRdb D call of TRBD1 is not possible without DNA. CDR3 length: 16 residues. This CDR3 is CASSRDGGGFNYGYTF.

The chain combines TRBV20-1 with TRBJ1-5. Germline V gene sequence: CDR1 DFQATT, CDR2 SNEGSKA (reference sequence). This CDR3 has 15 amino acids. The CDR3: CSARVGGNGDQPQHF.

The CDR3 here is CSARPGQGIYEQYF. This chain connects TRBV20-1 to TRBJ2-7; TCRdb proposes TRBD1, but this gene call is untestable without DNA. Germline CDR1 reads DFQATT; CDR2 reads SNEGSKA (reference sequence). CDR3 length equals 14 residues.

The chain employs TRBV5-1 and TRBJ1-5; lacking DNA, the TRBD1 call made by TCRdb goes unchecked. CDR1 and CDR2 (germline): SGHRS, YFSETQ. The CDR3 runs 15 residues. CDR3 residues: CASSTGTHKDQPQHF.

The V and J genes are TRBV5-1 and TRBJ2-7. The V gene's germline CDR1 is SGHRS and CDR2 YFSETQ. There are 13 residues in the CDR3. The CDR3 sequence is CASSTDGYYEQYF.